Listed below are T cell receptor beta chains from one sample, sequenced in a study of T cells in Graves' hyperthyroidism and ophthalmopathy. TCRdb called the multiplex PCR reads again in MiXCR, with one record for every CDR3 protein. The sample lists 250,000 or so distinct CDR3 sequences; approximately 16% were seen once. Sample: blood. The receptors come from a woman between 50 and 59 years old with Graves' hyperthyroidism that later progressed to Graves' ophthalmopathy. Both conserved end residues are part of each CDR3. Each record gives: V gene, clone size, J gene, D gene, CDR3 DNA, CDR3 protein. The D gene is left open where the match is weak. Clone size, where shown, is once, few, many, or a class for clones that have expanded.

v_call: TRBV6-1; clone_size: many; j_call: TRBJ2-7; d_call: NA; cdr3_nt: TGTGCCAGCAGTTATGGGACTGCCGGCTACGAGCAGTACTTC; cdr3_aa: CASSYGTAGYEQYF
v_call: TRBV20-1; clone_size: NA; j_call: TRBJ1-1; d_call: NA; cdr3_nt: TGCAGTGCTCCCGAGGAAGGGAGTCAAGCTTTCTTT; cdr3_aa: CSAPEEGSQAFF
v_call: TRBV14; clone_size: NA; j_call: TRBJ1-6; d_call: NA; cdr3_nt: TGTGCCAGCAGCCTAGAAAGGGGATGGTCACCCCTCCACTTT; cdr3_aa: CASSLERGWSPLHF
v_call: TRBV9; clone_size: NA; j_call: TRBJ2-7; d_call: NA; cdr3_nt: TGTGCCAGCAGCGTAGGACTAATCTACGAGCAGTACTTC; cdr3_aa: CASSVGLIYEQYF
v_call: TRBV20-1; clone_size: many; j_call: TRBJ1-2; d_call: TRBD1; cdr3_nt: TGCAGTGCTAGATCCCGAGGGGGCGATTATGGCTACACCTTC; cdr3_aa: CSARSRGGDYGYTF
v_call: TRBV2; clone_size: many; j_call: TRBJ1-2; d_call: NA; cdr3_nt: TGTGCCAGCACCCTGGGGGGGCGCGCTAACTATGGCTACACCTTC; cdr3_aa: CASTLGGRANYGYTF
v_call: TRBV4-2; clone_size: few; j_call: TRBJ2-7; d_call: TRBD2; cdr3_nt: TGTGCCAGCAGCCTTGGACTAGCGGAACCCTACGAGCAGTACTTC; cdr3_aa: CASSLGLAEPYEQYF
v_call: TRBV28; clone_size: many; j_call: TRBJ2-2; d_call: NA; cdr3_nt: TGTGCCAGCAGTTTCGAATACACCGGGGAGCTGTTTTTT; cdr3_aa: CASSFEYTGELFF
v_call: TRBV27; clone_size: few; j_call: TRBJ2-7; d_call: NA; cdr3_nt: TGTGCCAGCAGTTTAGGGGGGTCCGACGAGCAGTACTTC; cdr3_aa: CASSLGGSDEQYF
v_call: TRBV9; clone_size: few; j_call: TRBJ1-2; d_call: NA; cdr3_nt: TGTGCCAGCAGCCCTGACAGCCTTCCCAACTATGGCTACACCTTC; cdr3_aa: CASSPDSLPNYGYTF
v_call: TRBV27; clone_size: many; j_call: TRBJ1-5; d_call: NA; cdr3_nt: TGTGCCAGCAGTTTCTTAGAGGGTCAGCCCCAGCATTTT; cdr3_aa: CASSFLEGQPQHF
v_call: TRBV15; clone_size: few; j_call: TRBJ1-2; d_call: TRBD1; cdr3_nt: TGTGCCACCAGCAGAGGGACAGGGGGGGTCTATGGCTACACCTTC; cdr3_aa: CATSRGTGGVYGYTF
v_call: TRBV7-6; clone_size: many; j_call: TRBJ2-7; d_call: TRBD1; cdr3_nt: TGTGCCAGCAGCCCGTCTTCCGGGACAGGGTCCTACGAGCAGTACTTC; cdr3_aa: CASSPSSGTGSYEQYF
v_call: TRBV2; clone_size: NA; j_call: TRBJ2-7; d_call: TRBD1; cdr3_nt: TGTGCCAGCAGTGATACTGGACAGGGTACCTACGAGCAGTACTTC; cdr3_aa: CASSDTGQGTYEQYF
v_call: TRBV11-3; clone_size: few; j_call: TRBJ2-2; d_call: NA; cdr3_nt: TGTGCCAGCAGCATAAATCGAGGCACCGGGGAGCTGTTTTTT; cdr3_aa: CASSINRGTGELFF
v_call: TRBV27; clone_size: many; j_call: TRBJ2-3; d_call: NA; cdr3_nt: TGTGCCAGCAGTTATTGGGGCTCAAGCACAGATACGCAGTATTTT; cdr3_aa: CASSYWGSSTDTQYF
v_call: TRBV3-1; clone_size: many; j_call: TRBJ2-7; d_call: NA; cdr3_nt: TGTGCCAGCGGGTCTGAGAGGTCCTACGAGCAGTACTTC; cdr3_aa: CASGSERSYEQYF
v_call: TRBV7-8; clone_size: many; j_call: TRBJ2-1; d_call: NA; cdr3_nt: TGTGCCAGCAGCCGATTTCAGGGTATTGAGCAGTTCTTC; cdr3_aa: CASSRFQGIEQFF
v_call: TRBV2; clone_size: many; j_call: TRBJ2-3; d_call: TRBD1; cdr3_nt: TGTGCCAGCAGGCTGACAGGGGGATCGGATACGCAGTATTTT; cdr3_aa: CASRLTGGSDTQYF
v_call: TRBV27; clone_size: many; j_call: TRBJ2-1; d_call: NA; cdr3_nt: TGTGCCAGCAGGCCGGGGGTTAGCTCCTACAATGAGCAGTTCTTC; cdr3_aa: CASRPGVSSYNEQFF
v_call: TRBV2; clone_size: many; j_call: TRBJ1-5; d_call: NA; cdr3_nt: TGTGCCAGCGGGGTAGGTCAGCCCCAGCATTTT; cdr3_aa: CASGVGQPQHF
v_call: TRBV28; clone_size: many; j_call: TRBJ2-7; d_call: TRBD1; cdr3_nt: TGTGCCAGCAGTTCAGTGGGCCAGGGGGTCCCCTACGAGCAGTACTTC; cdr3_aa: CASSSVGQGVPYEQYF
v_call: TRBV2; clone_size: many; j_call: TRBJ1-2; d_call: TRBD1; cdr3_nt: TGTGCCAGCATACAGGGGACTGTCTATGGCTACACCTTC; cdr3_aa: CASIQGTVYGYTF
v_call: TRBV2; clone_size: many; j_call: TRBJ2-3; d_call: TRBD2; cdr3_nt: TGTGCCAGCAGTCGTAGCACTAGCGGAGATACGCAGTATTTT; cdr3_aa: CASSRSTSGDTQYF
v_call: TRBV2; clone_size: many; j_call: TRBJ1-5; d_call: NA; cdr3_nt: TGTGCCAGCAGTGTAAGGGGATCCCCCAATCAGCCCCAGCATTTT; cdr3_aa: CASSVRGSPNQPQHF
v_call: TRBV2; clone_size: many; j_call: TRBJ2-7; d_call: NA; cdr3_nt: TGTGCCAGCAGTGATTGGGGATTGGCGGGGGAGCAGTACTTC; cdr3_aa: CASSDWGLAGEQYF
v_call: TRBV20-1; clone_size: many; j_call: TRBJ1-2; d_call: TRBD1; cdr3_nt: TGCAGTGCTGGAACCTATACAGGGGGCAGCTCCCATGGCTACACCTTC; cdr3_aa: CSAGTYTGGSSHGYTF
v_call: TRBV20-1; clone_size: many; j_call: TRBJ2-7; d_call: TRBD2; cdr3_nt: TGCAGTGCTAGTTCCTTGCATGCGGGAGGGCGTGAGCAGTACTTC; cdr3_aa: CSASSLHAGGREQYF
v_call: TRBV6-1; clone_size: many; j_call: TRBJ1-1; d_call: TRBD1; cdr3_nt: TGTGCCAGCATAGGACAGGGGGCTGGTGAAGCTTTCTTT; cdr3_aa: CASIGQGAGEAFF
v_call: TRBV9; clone_size: NA; j_call: TRBJ1-6; d_call: TRBD1; cdr3_nt: TGTGCCAGCAGCGTAGGTCCGGGACAGGGGGCCGGATCACCCCTCCACTTT; cdr3_aa: CASSVGPGQGAGSPLHF
v_call: TRBV11-2; clone_size: many; j_call: TRBJ2-1; d_call: TRBD1; cdr3_nt: TGTGCCAGCAGGTCGACAGGGGGCAGGGACAATGAGCAGTTCTTC; cdr3_aa: CASRSTGGRDNEQFF
v_call: TRBV6-5; clone_size: many; j_call: TRBJ2-5; d_call: NA; cdr3_nt: TGTGCCAGCAGTTACGGAGGCCCCGTCCAGACCCAGTACTTC; cdr3_aa: CASSYGGPVQTQYF
v_call: TRBV18; clone_size: many; j_call: TRBJ1-2; d_call: NA; cdr3_nt: TGTGCCAGCTCACCTAGACAGGAGCTCGGCTATGGCTACACCTTC; cdr3_aa: CASSPRQELGYGYTF
v_call: TRBV6-5; clone_size: many; j_call: TRBJ1-1; d_call: TRBD1; cdr3_nt: TGTGCCAGCAGTTACTCGGGAGACAGGGAGATCCACACTGAAGCTTTCTTT; cdr3_aa: CASSYSGDREIHTEAFF
v_call: TRBV12-3/TRBV12-4; clone_size: many; j_call: TRBJ2-5; d_call: NA; cdr3_nt: TGTGCCAGCAGTTCAACAGGGATCCAAGAGACCCAGTACTTC; cdr3_aa: CASSSTGIQETQYF
v_call: TRBV20-1; clone_size: many; j_call: TRBJ1-5; d_call: NA; cdr3_nt: TGCAGTGCTAGAGATGGAACCAGTGGGTTCAATCAGCCCCAGCATTTT; cdr3_aa: CSARDGTSGFNQPQHF
v_call: TRBV29-1; clone_size: many; j_call: TRBJ2-3; d_call: TRBD1; cdr3_nt: TGCAGCGTTGAGGGACAGGGGACAGATACGCAGTATTTT; cdr3_aa: CSVEGQGTDTQYF
v_call: TRBV13; clone_size: many; j_call: TRBJ1-1; d_call: NA; cdr3_nt: TGTGCCAGCAACCGTCGGACAGAGTGGCCTGAAGCTTTCTTT; cdr3_aa: CASNRRTEWPEAFF
v_call: TRBV20-1; clone_size: NA; j_call: TRBJ2-3; d_call: NA; cdr3_nt: TGCAGTGCTACCCTCGGCCGCCAAACTAGCACAGATACGCAGTATTTT; cdr3_aa: CSATLGRQTSTDTQYF
v_call: TRBV3-1; clone_size: NA; j_call: TRBJ2-2; d_call: TRBD1; cdr3_nt: TGTGCCAGCAGCCAAGTTTTACAGGGGGCATATACCGGGGAGCTGTTTTTT; cdr3_aa: CASSQVLQGAYTGELFF